The 23 T cell receptor beta chains listed next were all sequenced from one sample in a study of blood T cell repertoires in COVID-19 (dated by TCRdb to the early 2020s). The method was the immunoSEQ multiplex PCR assay. Sourced from immuneACCESS, this table was stored by TCRdb with only in-frame sequences that have V and J called. A share of the clones is absent; for the studies checked, an unresolved V gene accounts for under half, and the remainder has no known explanation. This sample lists under 200,000 clones; 65% to 80% were detected once. The top ten hold roughly 8.6% of the sample. Material for sequencing was peripheral blood. The receptors were sampled from a man aged 60 to 69 with acute or convalescent COVID-19.

This chain joins TRBV29-1 and TRBJ2-1; 7 bases agree with TRBD2. The CDR3 consists of 14 residues. Germline assignment: CDR1 SQVTM and CDR2 ANQGSEA. The V gene end was trimmed by 6 bases and the J gene end by 5 bases; junction bases not matched to a gene: 10. The CDR3 region has the DNA TGCAGCGTGGAGGGGCAGGGAGGGGACAATGAGCAGTTCTTC. Translating it yields CSVEGQGGDNEQFF.

J is TRBJ1-4 and V is TRBV5-1, with D perhaps TRBD1 (5 bases). The V end was cut by 4 bases, the J end by 8 bases, with 9 bases between. This CDR3 has 12 residues. In germline, CDR1 is SGHRS, CDR2 YFSETQ. CDR3 coding DNA: TGCGCCAGCAGCAGGAGGGGCGAAAAACTGTTTTTT. It encodes CASSRRGEKLFF.

V usage is TRBV12-5 and J usage is TRBJ2-5; D is possibly TRBD2 (7 bases). This CDR3 has 16 residues. CDR1 and CDR2 (germline): LGHNT, FRNRAP. The ends were cut back, 0 bases at V and 5 bases at J, with 16 bases in the middle. CDR3 sequence: CASGLVRGGAVETQYF. CDR3 in DNA: TGTGCTAGTGGTTTGGTAAGGGGGGGGGCTGTGGAGACCCAGTACTTC.

The chain joins TRBV3-1 (or the pseudogene TRBV3-2) to TRBJ1-2; D might be TRBD1 (5 bases). Germline CDR1 is LGHDT and CDR2 is YNNKEL (reference sequence). V gave up 0 bases and J gave up 10 bases, with 9 bases separating them. The CDR3 length is 12 residues. The CDR3 here is CASSQETGAYTF. CDR3 nucleotide sequence: TGTGCCAGCAGCCAAGAAACTGGGGCCTACACCTTC.

The chain joins TRBV7-9 to TRBJ2-2, with 7 bases identical to TRBD1. The CDR3 is 16 amino acids. V lost 5 bases, J lost 6 bases, and 12 bases stayed unmatched. Per the germline V gene, CDR1 is SEHNR and CDR2 is FQNEAQ (reference sequence). CDR3: CASSPPGTVSSGELFF. The CDR3, as DNA: TGTGCCAGCAGCCCGCCCGGGACAGTTAGTTCCGGGGAGCTGTTTTTT. Drawing the rest from reference TRBV7-9 and TRBJ2-2, the complete variable domain is DTGVSQNPRHKITKRGQNVTFRCDPISEHNRLYWYRQTLGQGPEFLTYFQNEAQLEKSRLLSDRFSAERPKGSFSTLEIQRTEQGDSAMYLCASSPPGTVSSGELFFGEGSRLTVL.

This chain connects TRBV4-1 to TRBJ2-2; 8 positions match TRBD1. The CDR3 runs to 14 residues. The trim removed 1 base at V and 6 bases at J, leaving 1 base unmatched. CDR1 MGHRA and CDR2 YSYEKL come from the germline V gene. CDR3 amino acids: CASSQGQGSGELFF. The CDR3, as DNA: TGCGCCAGCAGCCAAGGACAGGGGTCCGGGGAGCTGTTTTTT.

This chain connects TRBV5-4 to TRBJ1-2, with unresolved D. Germline CDR1 and CDR2: SGHNT and YYREEE (reference sequence). Trimming shortened V by 0 bases and J by 2 bases, and 5 bases separated the two germline ends. This CDR3 has 13 amino acids. The CDR3 DNA follows: TGTGCCAGCAGCTTGGTCTCCAACTATGGCTACACCTTC. This gives the protein CASSLVSNYGYTF.

The chain couples TRBV25-1 to TRBJ2-1; TRBD1 might be the D (6 bases). Germline CDR1 is MGHDK and CDR2 is SYGVNS. Trimming cost V 2 bases and J 7 bases, with 9 bases left between them. The CDR3 consists of 13 residues. CDR3 bases: TGTGCCAGCAGTGAAACAGGGTGGAATGAGCAGTTCTTC. Its translation: CASSETGWNEQFF.

This chain joins TRBV4-1 and TRBJ2-7; 8 nucleotides align to TRBD2. V gave up 1 base and J gave up 4 bases; unmatched junction bases: 9. Germline CDR1 MGHRA, CDR2 YSYEKL. The CDR3 is made up of 16 amino acids. The CDR3 protein is CASSQVKSSGEYEQYF. The DNA of the CDR3 is TGCGCCAGCAGCCAAGTCAAGAGTAGCGGGGAGTACGAGCAGTACTTC.

The chain couples TRBV28 to TRBJ1-5, with a possible D match to TRBD1 (5 bases). Trimming shortened V by 7 bases and J by 1 base, and 11 bases separated the two germline ends. Germline V CDR1 and CDR2: MDHEN, SYDVKM. The CDR3 runs 14 residues. The CDR3 reads CASIFKGSNQPQHF. For the CDR3, the DNA is TGTGCCAGCATTTTTAAGGGGAGCAATCAGCCCCAGCATTTT.

The chain carries TRBV27 and TRBJ2-3; D might be TRBD2 (7 bases). Germline CDR1 reads MNHEY; CDR2 reads SMNVEV (reference sequence). The CDR3 has 14 amino acids. V lost 4 bases to trimming and J lost 5 bases, with 13 bases between them. The CDR3 protein is CASSWGGLLDTQYF. CDR3 sequence (DNA): TGTGCCAGCAGTTGGGGGGGCCTGTTAGATACGCAGTATTTT.

The V and J genes are TRBV3-1 (or the pseudogene TRBV3-2) and TRBJ2-7, with unresolved D. There are 13 residues in the CDR3. The V and J ends lost 1 base and 5 bases respectively, with 9 bases between them. Germline loops: CDR1 LGHDT, CDR2 YNNKEL (reference sequence). The CDR3 DNA follows: TGTGCCAGCAGCCAAGGTTTTCCTGACGAGCAGTACTTC. It is translated as CASSQGFPDEQYF.

The chain is built from TRBV6-2 or TRBV6-3 and TRBJ2-1; 11 bases match TRBD2. J was trimmed by 2 bases and V by 4 bases; bases with no gene match: 7. CDR1 and CDR2 (germline): MNHEY, SVGEGT. CDR3 size: 17 residues. In nucleotides, the CDR3 is TGTGCCAGCAGTTTCGGACTAGCGGGCCAAGCCTACAATGAGCAGTTCTTC. The encoded protein is CASSFGLAGQAYNEQFF.

The chain couples TRBV11-3 to TRBJ2-1; D perhaps matches TRBD1 (5 bases). Germline lookup yields CDR1 SGHNT and CDR2 YENEEA. Trimming pared 5 bases from V and 8 bases from J, leaving 16 bases between. This CDR3 is built from 14 residues. The CDR3 protein is CASSTSDRQHEQFF. Here the CDR3 DNA reads TGTGCCAGCAGCACCTCAGACAGACAGCATGAGCAGTTCTTC.

The sample holds one count of this clone. This chain uses TRBV5-8 with TRBJ2-7; 12 positions match TRBD1. Germline trimming cut 1 base from V and 5 bases from J; bases unmatched to any gene: 7. The CDR3 extends over 16 amino acids. From germline, CDR1 is SGHTS and CDR2 YDEGEE. CDR3 sequence (DNA): TGTGCCAGCAGCTTGCACCCGGGACAGGGGGCTAACGAGCAGTACTTC. Translated, it gives CASSLHPGQGANEQYF.

This clone was detected once. J is TRBJ2-3 and V is TRBV6-2 or TRBV6-3; 7 bases agree with TRBD2. V lost 0 bases, J lost 5 bases, and 5 bases stayed unmatched. CDR3 length: 15 residues. Germline V gene data show CDR1 as MNHEY and CDR2 as SVGEGT. The CDR3 DNA is TGTGCCAGCAGTTACTCGGCGGGGGAAATAGATACGCAGTATTTT. This codes for CASSYSAGEIDTQYF.

The chain joins TRBV12-3 or TRBV12-4 to TRBJ1-2; 10 nucleotides line up with TRBD1. The CDR3 contains 13 residues. Germline trimming cut 5 bases from V and 8 bases from J; bases unmatched to any gene: 5. The CDR3 loop reads CASSPGTGDGYTF. The DNA of the CDR3 is TGTGCCAGCAGTCCTGGGACAGGGGACGGCTACACCTTC.

This rearrangement joins TRBV30 to TRBJ1-4, with TRBD1 as a possible D gene (5 bases). Trimming stripped 1 base from V and 4 bases from J, with 7 bases between. This CDR3 comprises 13 residues. Per the germline V gene, CDR1 is GTSNPN and CDR2 is SVGIG (reference sequence). In nucleotides, the CDR3 is TGTGCCTGGAGTGCGACAGTTAATGAAAAACTGTTTTTT. It translates to CAWSATVNEKLFF.

In its sample, this clone was seen once. This chain connects TRBV7-2 to TRBJ1-5, with D perhaps matching TRBD1 (6 bases). CDR1 is SGHTA and CDR2 is FQGNSA in the germline V gene. The CDR3 loop spans 16 amino acids. V lost 5 bases and J 0 bases, leaving 14 bases between the germline ends. Here the CDR3 DNA reads TGTGCCAGCAGCCCCGGACAGATCCTTAGCAATCAGCCCCAGCATTTT. This gives the protein CASSPGQILSNQPQHF.

This CDR3 is CASSLNEGVADTQYF. DNA for the CDR3: TGCGCCAGCAGCTTGAATGAGGGTGTAGCAGATACGCAGTATTTT. The V and J genes are TRBV5-1 and TRBJ2-3, with D possibly being TRBD2 (5 bases). The CDR3 is 15 amino acids. In germline, CDR1 is SGHRS, CDR2 YFSETQ. The germline V and J ends were trimmed by 1 base and 4 bases, with 13 bases remaining between them.

The chain recombines TRBV14 with TRBJ2-4, with 8 positions matching TRBD1. The germline V gene has CDR1 SGHDN and CDR2 FVKESK. After removal of 5 bases from V and 8 bases from J, the junction contained 17 bases not matched to a gene. The CDR3 has 17 amino acids. Here the CDR3 DNA reads TGTGCCAGCAGCAAAAGATGGATCGGACAGGGAGTAGACATTCAGTACTTC. Encoded protein: CASSKRWIGQGVDIQYF.

This chain uses TRBV5-1 with TRBJ2-5; no reliable D call. Germline V gene sequence: CDR1 SGHRS, CDR2 YFSETQ. The length of the CDR3 is 13 residues. Trimming took off 2 bases at V and 5 bases at J, with 10 bases between the two ends. The CDR3 sequence: CASSLSARETQYF. In DNA, the CDR3 is TGCGCCAGCAGCTTATCCGCCCGGGAGACCCAGTACTTC.

The J gene is TRBJ2-1, the V gene TRBV10-1, with 8 positions matching TRBD1. The V gene's germline CDR1 is WNHNN and CDR2 SYGVQD (reference sequence). The CDR3 sequence is 17 residues long. The J segment lost 5 bases and the V segment lost 6 bases, leaving 15 bases of the junction unmatched. CDR3 amino acids: CASRTGDPLCWDNEQFF. The CDR3 DNA sequence: TGCGCCAGCAGGACAGGGGACCCCCTATGTTGGGACAATGAGCAGTTCTTC.